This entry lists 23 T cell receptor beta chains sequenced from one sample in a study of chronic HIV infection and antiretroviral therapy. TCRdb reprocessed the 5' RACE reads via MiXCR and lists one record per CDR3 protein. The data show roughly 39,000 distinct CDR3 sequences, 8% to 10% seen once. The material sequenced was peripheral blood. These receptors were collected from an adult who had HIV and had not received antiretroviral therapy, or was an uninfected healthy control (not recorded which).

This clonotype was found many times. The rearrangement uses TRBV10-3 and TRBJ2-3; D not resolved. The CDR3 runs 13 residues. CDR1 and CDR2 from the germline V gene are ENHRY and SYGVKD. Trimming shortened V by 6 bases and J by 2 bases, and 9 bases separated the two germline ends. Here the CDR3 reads CAIRSASTDTQYF. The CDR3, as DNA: TGTGCCATCAGATCCGCGTCCACAGATACGCAGTATTTT.

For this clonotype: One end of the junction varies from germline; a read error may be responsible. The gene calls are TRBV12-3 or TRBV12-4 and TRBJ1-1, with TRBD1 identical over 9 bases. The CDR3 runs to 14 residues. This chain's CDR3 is CASSRTGDGTETFF. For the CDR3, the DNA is TGTGCCAGCAGCAGGACAGGGGACGGGACTGAAACTTTCTTT.

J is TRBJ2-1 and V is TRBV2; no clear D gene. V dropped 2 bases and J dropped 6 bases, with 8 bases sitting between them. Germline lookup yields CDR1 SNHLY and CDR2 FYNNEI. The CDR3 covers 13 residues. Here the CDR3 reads CASSEWWGNEQFF. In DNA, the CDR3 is TGTGCCAGCAGTGAATGGTGGGGCAATGAGCAGTTCTTC.

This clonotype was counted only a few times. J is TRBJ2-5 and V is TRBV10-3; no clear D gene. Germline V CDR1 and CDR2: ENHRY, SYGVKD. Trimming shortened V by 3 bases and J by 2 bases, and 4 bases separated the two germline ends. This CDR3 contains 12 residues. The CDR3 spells CAISDTQETQYF. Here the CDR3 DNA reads TGTGCCATCAGTGACACGCAAGAGACCCAGTACTTC.

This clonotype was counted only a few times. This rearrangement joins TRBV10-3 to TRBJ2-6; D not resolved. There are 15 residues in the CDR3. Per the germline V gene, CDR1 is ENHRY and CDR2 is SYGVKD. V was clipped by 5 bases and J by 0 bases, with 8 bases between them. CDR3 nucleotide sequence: TGTGCCATCAGTAAAACTGACTCTGGGGCCAACGTCCTGACTTTC. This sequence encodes CAISKTDSGANVLTF.

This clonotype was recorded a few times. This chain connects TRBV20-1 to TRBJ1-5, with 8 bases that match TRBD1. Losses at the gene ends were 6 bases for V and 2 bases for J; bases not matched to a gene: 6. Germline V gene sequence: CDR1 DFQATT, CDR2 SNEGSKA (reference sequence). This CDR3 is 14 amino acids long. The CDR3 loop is CSAVLDRGNQPQHF. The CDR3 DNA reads TGCAGTGCGGTACTGGACAGGGGCAATCAGCCCCAGCATTTT.

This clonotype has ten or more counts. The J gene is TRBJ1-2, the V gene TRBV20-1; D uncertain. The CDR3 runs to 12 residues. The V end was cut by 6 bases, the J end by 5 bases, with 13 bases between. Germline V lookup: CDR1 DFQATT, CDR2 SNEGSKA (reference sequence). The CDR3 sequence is CSANQATYGYTF. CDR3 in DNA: TGCAGTGCCAACCAGGCGACGTATGGCTACACCTTC.

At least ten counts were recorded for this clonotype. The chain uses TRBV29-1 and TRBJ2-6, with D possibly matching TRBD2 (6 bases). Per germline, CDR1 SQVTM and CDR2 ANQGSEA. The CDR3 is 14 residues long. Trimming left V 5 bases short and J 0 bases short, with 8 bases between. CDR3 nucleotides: TGCAGCGTTACGGGGGACTCTGGGGCCAACGTCCTGACTTTC. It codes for CSVTGDSGANVLTF.

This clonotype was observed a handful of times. This CDR3 is CSTPGGTEAFF. CDR3 coding DNA: TGCAGCACCCCCGGGGGCACTGAAGCTTTCTTT. The V call is TRBV29-1, the J call TRBJ1-1; TRBD1 might be the D (5 bases). V was clipped by 8 bases and J by 4 bases, with 11 bases between them. The CDR3 is made up of 11 amino acids. Germline V gene sequence: CDR1 SQVTM, CDR2 ANQGSEA.

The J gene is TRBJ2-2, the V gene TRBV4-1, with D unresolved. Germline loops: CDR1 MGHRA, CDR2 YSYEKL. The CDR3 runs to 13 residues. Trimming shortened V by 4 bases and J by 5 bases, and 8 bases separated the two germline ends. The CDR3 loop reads CASSLDSTGELFF. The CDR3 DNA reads TGCGCCAGCAGCCTCGATTCGACCGGGGAGCTGTTTTTT.

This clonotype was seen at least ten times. The DNA of the CDR3 is TGTGCCAGCAGTTTAGACGGGGAGCCCCAGCATTTT. This encodes CASSLDGEPQHF. The rearrangement links TRBV28 to TRBJ1-5; no firm D call. This CDR3 has 12 residues. V lost 2 bases to trimming and J lost 8 bases, with 7 bases between them. The V gene's germline CDR1 is MDHEN and CDR2 SYDVKM.

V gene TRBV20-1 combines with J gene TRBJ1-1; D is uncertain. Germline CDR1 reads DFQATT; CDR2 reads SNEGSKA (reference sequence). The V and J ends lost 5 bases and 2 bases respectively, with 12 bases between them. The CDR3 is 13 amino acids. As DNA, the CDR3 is TGCAGTGCTCTTGGGCAGAGCAACACTGAAGCTTTCTTT. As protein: CSALGQSNTEAFF.

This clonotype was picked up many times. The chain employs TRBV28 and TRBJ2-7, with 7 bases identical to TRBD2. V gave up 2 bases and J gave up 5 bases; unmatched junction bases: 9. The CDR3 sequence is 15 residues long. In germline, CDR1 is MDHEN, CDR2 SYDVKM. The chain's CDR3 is CASSLVGAGTHEQYF. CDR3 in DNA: TGTGCCAGCAGTTTAGTAGGAGCGGGGACCCACGAGCAGTACTTC.

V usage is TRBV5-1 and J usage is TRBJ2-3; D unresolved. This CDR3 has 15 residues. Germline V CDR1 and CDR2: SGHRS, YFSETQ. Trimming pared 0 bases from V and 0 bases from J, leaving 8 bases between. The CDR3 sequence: CASSLGRPSTDTQYF. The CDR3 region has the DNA TGCGCCAGCAGCTTGGGCAGGCCTAGCACAGATACGCAGTATTTT.

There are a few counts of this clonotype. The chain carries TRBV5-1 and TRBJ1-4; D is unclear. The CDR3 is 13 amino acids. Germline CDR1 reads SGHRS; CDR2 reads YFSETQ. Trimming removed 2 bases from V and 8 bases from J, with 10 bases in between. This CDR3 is CASSFNIGEKLFF. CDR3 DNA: TGCGCCAGCAGCTTTAATATTGGAGAAAAACTGTTTTTT.

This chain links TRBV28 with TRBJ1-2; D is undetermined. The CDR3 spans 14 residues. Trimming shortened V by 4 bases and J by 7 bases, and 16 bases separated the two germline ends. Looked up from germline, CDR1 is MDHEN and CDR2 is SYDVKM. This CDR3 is CASSSGKGKSGYTF. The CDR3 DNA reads TGTGCCAGCAGTTCCGGCAAAGGGAAAAGTGGCTACACCTTC.

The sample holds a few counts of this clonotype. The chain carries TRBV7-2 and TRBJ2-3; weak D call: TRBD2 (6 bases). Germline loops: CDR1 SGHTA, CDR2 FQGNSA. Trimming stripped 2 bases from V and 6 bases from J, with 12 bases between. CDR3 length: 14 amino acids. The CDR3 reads CASSLQLAGDTQYF. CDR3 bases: TGTGCCAGCAGCTTACAACTAGCAGGGGATACGCAGTATTTT.

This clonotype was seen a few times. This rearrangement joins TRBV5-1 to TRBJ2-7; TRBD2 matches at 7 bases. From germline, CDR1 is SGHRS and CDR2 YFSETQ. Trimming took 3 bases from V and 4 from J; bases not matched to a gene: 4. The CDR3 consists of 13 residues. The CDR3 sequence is CASSWGGPYEQYF. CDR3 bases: TGCGCCAGCAGCTGGGGGGGTCCTTACGAGCAGTACTTC.

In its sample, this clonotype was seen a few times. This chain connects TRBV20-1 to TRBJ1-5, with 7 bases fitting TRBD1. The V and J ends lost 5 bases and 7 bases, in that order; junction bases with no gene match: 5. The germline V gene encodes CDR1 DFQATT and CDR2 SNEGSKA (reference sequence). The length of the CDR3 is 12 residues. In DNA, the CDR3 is TGCAGTGCTCGACAGGGATGGCAGCCCCAGCATTTT. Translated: CSARQGWQPQHF.

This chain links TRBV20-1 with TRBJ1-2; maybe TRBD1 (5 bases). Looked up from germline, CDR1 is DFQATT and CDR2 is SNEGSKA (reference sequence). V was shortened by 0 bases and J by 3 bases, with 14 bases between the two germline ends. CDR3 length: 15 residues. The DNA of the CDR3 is TGCAGTGCTAGAGATCGGGGTGGGGGGTACTATGGCTACACCTTC. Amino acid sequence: CSARDRGGGYYGYTF.

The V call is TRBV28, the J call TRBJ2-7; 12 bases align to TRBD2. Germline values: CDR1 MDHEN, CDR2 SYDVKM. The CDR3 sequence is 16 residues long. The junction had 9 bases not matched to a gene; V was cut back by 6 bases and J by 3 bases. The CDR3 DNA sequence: TGTGCCAGCAGCCCTACCCTAGCGGGAGGGGGCTACGAGCAGTACTTC. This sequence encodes CASSPTLAGGGYEQYF. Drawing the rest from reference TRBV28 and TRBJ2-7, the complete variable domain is DVKVTQSSRYLVKRTGEKVFLECVQDMDHENMFWYRQDPGLGLRLIYFSYDVKMKEKGDIPEGYSVSREKKERFSLILESASTNQTSMYLCASSPTLAGGGYEQYFGPGTRLTVT.

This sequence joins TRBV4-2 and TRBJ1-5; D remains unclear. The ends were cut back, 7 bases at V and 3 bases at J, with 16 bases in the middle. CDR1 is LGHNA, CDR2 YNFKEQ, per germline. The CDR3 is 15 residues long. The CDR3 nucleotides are TGTGCCAGCAAAGAAGGTCCTGGATCCAATCAGCCCCAGCATTTT. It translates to CASKEGPGSNQPQHF.

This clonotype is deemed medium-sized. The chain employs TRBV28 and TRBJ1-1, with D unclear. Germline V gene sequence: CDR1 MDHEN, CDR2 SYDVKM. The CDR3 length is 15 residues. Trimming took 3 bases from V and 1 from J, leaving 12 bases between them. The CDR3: CASSFSGRRNTEAFF. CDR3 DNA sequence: TGTGCCAGCAGTTTTAGTGGACGGCGGAACACTGAAGCTTTCTTT.